There are many counts of the clone carrying this T cell receptor (beta chain). Trimming pared 0 bases from V and 5 bases from J, leaving 18 bases between. This CDR3 is built from 16 residues. Germline-derived CDR1 and CDR2 are SGDLS and YYNGEE. This sample was taken from a study of T cells of healthy individuals. MiXCR was run by TCRdb on the 5' RACE reads, yielding one entry per CDR3 protein. The data hold 100,000 or so distinct CDR3 sequences, with roughly 18% observed a single time. V is TRBV9 and J is TRBJ2-7; D is possibly TRBD1 (6 bases). This TCR came from a human donor in good health. The CDR3 loop is CASSVAVGRGKDEQYF. CDR3 nucleotide sequence: TGTGCCAGCAGCGTAGCCGTGGGCAGGGGAAAGGACGAGCAGTACTTC. Drawing the rest from reference TRBV9 and TRBJ2-7, the complete variable domain is DSGVTQTPKHLITATGQRVTLRCSPRSGDLSVYWYQQSLDQGLQFLIQYYNGEERAKGNILERFSAQQFPDLHSELNLSSLELGDSALYFCASSVAVGRGKDEQYFGPGTRLTVT.